Described below is a single T cell receptor (beta chain) sequence and its context. This entry is derived from a study of blood T cell repertoires in COVID-19. Germline CDR1 SGHTS, CDR2 YDEGEE. This CDR3 is built from 13 residues. V was trimmed by 4 bases and J by 6 bases, leaving 13 bases between them. Profiled with immunoSEQ multiplex PCR; TCRdb holds only in-frame clones, not every one. The sample lists under 250,000 clones, 80% to 90% occurring once. This clonotype originated in a woman aged 45-65 years with acute or convalescent COVID-19. The gene calls are TRBV5-8 and TRBJ1-1; D uncertain. The material sequenced was peripheral blood. The CDR3 DNA reads TGTGCCAGCAGCGTCTATATCTTGGCTGAAGCTTTCTTT. Protein: CASSVYILAEAFF.